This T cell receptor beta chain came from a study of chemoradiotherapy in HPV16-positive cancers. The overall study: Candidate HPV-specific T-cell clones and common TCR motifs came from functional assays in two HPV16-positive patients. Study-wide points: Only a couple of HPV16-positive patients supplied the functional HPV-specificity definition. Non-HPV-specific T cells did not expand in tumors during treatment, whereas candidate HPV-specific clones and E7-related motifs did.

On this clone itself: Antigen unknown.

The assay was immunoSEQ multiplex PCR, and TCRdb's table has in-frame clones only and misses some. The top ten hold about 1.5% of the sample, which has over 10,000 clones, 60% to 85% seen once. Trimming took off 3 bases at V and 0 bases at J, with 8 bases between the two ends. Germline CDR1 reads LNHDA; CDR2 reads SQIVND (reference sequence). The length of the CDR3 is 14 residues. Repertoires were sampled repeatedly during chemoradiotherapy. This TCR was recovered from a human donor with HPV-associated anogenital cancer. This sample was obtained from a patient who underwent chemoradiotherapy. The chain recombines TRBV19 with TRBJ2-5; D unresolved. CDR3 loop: CASSIRRNQETQYF. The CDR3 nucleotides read TGTGCCAGTAGTATTAGACGGAACCAAGAGACCCAGTACTTC.